The 14 T cell receptor beta chains presented below share a single source sample, sequenced in a study of cytomegalovirus exposure and HLA in healthy donors. With 60 Vbeta and 13 Jbeta primers, the PCR was carried out. Assay: immunoSEQ multiplex PCR; the TCRdb copy retains only in-frame clones and omits some. Among around 150,000 clones, roughly two thirds were seen once, and the ten largest hold around 2.8%. The sequencing input was PBMCs. Every receptor here comes from a woman aged 40 to 50 in good health and CMV-seropositive.

The rearrangement uses TRBV9 and TRBJ2-7, with 8 bases lining up with TRBD1. The germline CDR1 and CDR2 sequences are SGDLS and YYNGEE. Unmatched junction bases numbered 4, after V lost 1 base and J lost 4 bases. This CDR3 is 14 amino acids long. The CDR3 DNA follows: TGTGCCAGCAGCGTACAGGGGGCTAGGTACGAGCAGTACTTC. It encodes CASSVQGARYEQYF.

The chain carries TRBV7-8 and TRBJ1-1; 7 bases are shared with TRBD1. The CDR3 extends over 15 amino acids. The junction had 7 bases not matched to a gene; V was cut back by 1 base and J by 5 bases. Germline loops: CDR1 SGHVS, CDR2 FQNEAQ. CDR3 coding DNA: TGTGCCAGCAGCTTAGTTGGGACAGCAAGGACTGAAGCTTTCTTT. It is translated as CASSLVGTARTEAFF. Variable domain in full (rest from reference TRBV7-8 and TRBJ1-1): GAGVSQSPRYKVAKRGQDVALRCDPISGHVSLFWYQQALGQGPEFLTYFQNEAQLDKSGLPSDRFFAERPEGSVSTLKIQRTQQEDSAVYLCASSLVGTARTEAFFGQGTRLTVV.

This sequence joins TRBV5-4 and TRBJ1-2, with TRBD1 identical over 7 bases. CDR1 is SGHNT and CDR2 is YYREEE in the germline V gene (reference sequence). Trimming cost V 4 bases and J 7 bases; bases outside gene matches: 10. CDR3 length: 14 residues. The CDR3 DNA reads TGTGCCAGCAGCGTAGACAGGGCAAATGGTGGCTACACCTTC. Amino acid sequence: CASSVDRANGGYTF.

V is TRBV7-9 and J is TRBJ1-5; D gene unclear. The CDR3 totals 15 residues. V was pared by 6 bases and J by 0 bases, with 12 bases between. The germline gives CDR1 SEHNR, CDR2 FQNEAQ (reference sequence). CDR3 in DNA: TGTGCCAGCAGTTCCCCAGGATCTAGCAATCAGCCCCAGCATTTT. It codes for CASSSPGSSNQPQHF.

The V gene is TRBV19, the J gene TRBJ1-2; 7 positions agree with TRBD1. In germline, CDR1 is LNHDA, CDR2 SQIVND (reference sequence). The CDR3 sequence is 14 residues long. With 3 bases clipped from V and 5 bases from J, the junction kept 6 bases outside the gene matches. The CDR3 nucleotides read TGTGCCAGTAGTATCGGGACAGACGGATATGGCTACACCTTC. Amino acid sequence: CASSIGTDGYGYTF.

This clone was found a few times. The chain links TRBV29-1 to TRBJ1-2, with no clear D. V lost 1 base and J 4 bases, leaving 16 bases between the germline ends. CDR3 size: 15 residues. Germline CDR1 is SQVTM and CDR2 is ANQGSEA. CDR3 amino acids: CSVEGSARQVYGYTF. The CDR3 DNA reads as TGCAGCGTTGAAGGTTCCGCGCGCCAGGTCTATGGCTACACCTTC.

This clone was counted a few times. The V call is TRBV6-5, the J call TRBJ2-1; D unclear. V gave up 0 bases and J gave up 4 bases, with 13 bases separating them. Germline values: CDR1 MNHEY, CDR2 SVGAGI. The CDR3 loop spans 16 amino acids. The DNA of the CDR3 is TGTGCCAGCAGTTACTCGATGGGCACAACTTACAATGAGCAGTTCTTC. Its protein product is CASSYSMGTTYNEQFF.

This clone was counted once. The rearrangement uses TRBV4-2 and TRBJ1-5; 7 bases agree with TRBD1. CDR1 and CDR2 from the germline V gene are LGHNA and YNFKEQ. This CDR3 comprises 17 residues. J gave up 0 bases and V 1 base, and 6 bases lay outside the gene matches. The CDR3 DNA reads TGTGCCAGCAGCCAAGCGATGACAGGGATTAGCAATCAGCCCCAGCATTTT. Its translation is CASSQAMTGISNQPQHF.

As regards this clone: Germline and junction disagree at one end, which may indicate a read error. The V and J genes are TRBV6-5 and TRBJ1-2; no clear D gene. Germline CDR1 is MNHEY and CDR2 is SVGAGI. There are 13 residues in the CDR3. This CDR3 is CASTSESTNGYPF. In DNA form, the CDR3 reads TGTGCCAGCACCTCAGAGTCTACTAATGGCTACCCCTTC.

The CDR3 spells CASSQGVGQGQETQYF. The CDR3 region has the DNA TGCGCCAGCAGCCAAGGGGTGGGACAGGGCCAGGAGACCCAGTACTTC. The chain carries TRBV4-3 and TRBJ2-5; 9 bases match TRBD1. The CDR3 consists of 16 residues. The germline V gene has CDR1 LGHNA and CDR2 YSLEER. With 1 base clipped from V and 5 bases from J, the junction kept 8 bases outside the gene matches.

The chain employs TRBV6-5 and TRBJ1-2; D not certain. The CDR3 sequence is 13 residues long. CDR1 is MNHEY and CDR2 is SVGAGI in the germline V gene. The ends were cut back, 5 bases at V and 3 bases at J, with 10 bases in the middle. The CDR3, as DNA: TGTGCCAGCAGTCCCTTTGGCTACTATGGCTACACCTTC. This encodes CASSPFGYYGYTF.

CDR3 bases: TGCGCCAGCAGCCTGAGGTCCCTAGCGGGGACTAACTACGAGCAGTACTTC. It specifies CASSLRSLAGTNYEQYF. The chain couples TRBV5-1 to TRBJ2-5, with 9 bases that match TRBD2. The J call may not be correct, given that the DNA end is closer to TRBJ2-7. The CDR3 has 17 amino acids. The germline V gene has CDR1 SGHRS and CDR2 YFSETQ.

This rearrangement joins TRBV7-9 to TRBJ2-1, with TRBD1 as a possible D gene (5 bases). The V gene lost 7 bases and the J gene lost 7 bases, with 11 bases spanning the gap. The CDR3 extends over 12 amino acids. Looked up from germline, CDR1 is SEHNR and CDR2 is FQNEAQ (reference sequence). The CDR3, as DNA: TGTGCCAGCACAGACTCAGGGAATGAGCAGTTCTTC. Residues: CASTDSGNEQFF.

The rearrangement links TRBV6-5 to TRBJ2-7; D unresolved. The V and J ends lost 6 bases and 0 bases respectively, with 15 bases between them. Germline V gives CDR1 MNHEY, CDR2 SVGAGI. The CDR3 spans 15 residues. This CDR3 is CASRLNGRSSYEQYF. CDR3 DNA sequence: TGTGCCAGCAGGCTTAACGGTAGGAGCTCCTACGAGCAGTACTTC.